A selection of T cell receptor beta chains follows, all from one sample in a study of blood T cell repertoires in COVID-19. The data were produced by immunoSEQ multiplex PCR, yet TCRdb's version contains in-frame clones alone and is incomplete. The sample shows 130,000 to 150,000 clones, less than 90% of them seen only once. Sequencing was done on a sample of peripheral blood. The receptors derive from a human donor in a cohort sampled during active COVID-19. The CDR3 runs from the conserved cysteine through the conserved F or W. A D gene is named only where the DNA matches it firmly.

d_call,cdr3_length,j_call,v_call,cdr3_nt,cdr3_aa
TRBD1,15,TRBJ2-7,TRBV18,TGTGCCAGCTCATCGGACAGGGGACGTTCCTACGAGCAGTACTTC,CASSSDRGRSYEQYF
.,15,TRBJ2-1,TRBV5-1,TGCGCCAGCAGAATCGACCAGGGGGGATACAATGAGCAGTTCTTC,CASRIDQGGYNEQFF
TRBD1,15,TRBJ1-4,TRBV6-4,TGTGCCAGCAGTCCTACAGGGGTTCCTAATGAAAAACTGTTTTTT,CASSPTGVPNEKLFF
.,12,TRBJ2-1,TRBV7-3,TGTGCCAGCAGCTTAAGCGGGGTTGAGCAGTTCTTC,CASSLSGVEQFF
TRBD1,15,TRBJ1-5,TRBV5-8,TGTGCCAGCAGCTGGGAGACAGGGCCCAATCAGCCCCAGCATTTT,CASSWETGPNQPQHF
.,16,TRBJ1-2,TRBV7-9,TGTGCCAGCAGCTTAGCGCGAACTAGTCACCTTTATGGCTACACCTTC,CASSLARTSHLYGYTF
TRBD1,14,TRBJ2-5,TRBV5-6,TGTGCCAGCAGCCGGGACAGGGGGCTGGAGACCCAGTACTTC,CASSRDRGLETQYF
TRBD1,14,TRBJ1-5,TRBV10-3,TGTGCCATCAGCCGACAGGGAGGCAATCAGCCCCAGCATTTT,CAISRQGGNQPQHF
TRBD1,15,TRBJ1-6,TRBV7-2,TGTGCCAGCAGCTCGAGACAGGGGGTTGTTTCACCCCTCCACTTT,CASSSRQGVVSPLHF
.,14,TRBJ2-4,TRBV6-1,TGTGCCAGCAGTGAATCCCAACTAACGAACATTCAGTACTTC,CASSESQLTNIQYF
.,14,TRBJ1-2,TRBV28,TGTGCCAGCAGTTTCGGTCAGGGGCACTATGGCTACACCTTC,CASSFGQGHYGYTF